A single TCR beta chain is shown here with its context. Its specificity is not known. The primer mix had 60 Vbeta and 13 Jbeta primers. Measured with immunoSEQ multiplex PCR; TCRdb has only the in-frame clones, and not every one. In the table there are 100,000 to 120,000 clones, about 90% of which are singletons. Germline CDR1 reads SQVTM; CDR2 reads ANQGSEA. CDR3 length: 14 residues. V shed 4 bases and J shed 4 bases, with 14 bases lying between them. This record belongs to a study of cytomegalovirus exposure and HLA in healthy donors. Study in general: From donors who were HLA-typed, an early data release held 80 million to 85 million unique TCRs.

Among the donors, all were healthy bone marrow donors. Likely unrecorded immune exposures existed in these nominally healthy donors. Study-wide points: In a later analysis, HLA-C alleles had the fewest associated TCRs, DRB1 alleles the most.

The chain uses TRBV29-1 and TRBJ2-1, with a weak D call TRBD2 (6 bases). Sequences were obtained from PBMCs. The receptor's source is a man between 35 and 55 years old in good health and CMV-seronegative. This CDR3 reads CSVVLLGTYNEQFF. CDR3 DNA: TGCAGCGTTGTCCTGCTCGGGACTTACAATGAGCAGTTCTTC.